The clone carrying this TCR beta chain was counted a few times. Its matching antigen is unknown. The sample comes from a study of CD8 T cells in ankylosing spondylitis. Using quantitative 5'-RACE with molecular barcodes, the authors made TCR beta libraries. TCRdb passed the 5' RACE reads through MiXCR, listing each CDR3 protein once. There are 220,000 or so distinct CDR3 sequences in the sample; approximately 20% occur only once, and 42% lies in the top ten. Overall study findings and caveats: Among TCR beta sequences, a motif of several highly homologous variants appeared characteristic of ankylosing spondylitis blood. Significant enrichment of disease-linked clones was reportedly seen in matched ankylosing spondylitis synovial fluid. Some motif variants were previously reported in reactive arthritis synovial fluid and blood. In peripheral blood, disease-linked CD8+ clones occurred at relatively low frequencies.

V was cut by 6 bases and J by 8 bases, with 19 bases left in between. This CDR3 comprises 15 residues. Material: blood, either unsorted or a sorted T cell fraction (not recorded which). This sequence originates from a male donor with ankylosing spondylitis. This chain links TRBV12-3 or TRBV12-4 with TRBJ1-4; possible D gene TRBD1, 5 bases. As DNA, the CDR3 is TGTGCCAGCAGCCCCTTCGGGGGGGAGGTCGAAAAACTGTTTTTT. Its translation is CASSPFGGEVEKLFF.